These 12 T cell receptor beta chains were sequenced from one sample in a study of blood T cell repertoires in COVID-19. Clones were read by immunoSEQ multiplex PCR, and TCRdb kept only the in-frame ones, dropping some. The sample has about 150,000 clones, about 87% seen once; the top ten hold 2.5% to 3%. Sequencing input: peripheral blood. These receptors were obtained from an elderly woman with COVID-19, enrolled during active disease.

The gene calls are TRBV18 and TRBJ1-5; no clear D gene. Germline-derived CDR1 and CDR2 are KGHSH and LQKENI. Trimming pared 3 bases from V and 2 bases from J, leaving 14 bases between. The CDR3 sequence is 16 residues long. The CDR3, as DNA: TGTGCCAGCTCACCTGTACAATCCAGGCGCAATCAGCCCCAGCATTTT. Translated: CASSPVQSRRNQPQHF.

The chain's CDR3 is CASSLGTGSTDTQYF. The CDR3 DNA follows: TGTGCCAGCTCACTCGGGACAGGGAGCACAGATACGCAGTATTTT. J is TRBJ2-3 and V is TRBV18, with 9 bases fitting TRBD1. Per the germline V gene, CDR1 is KGHSH and CDR2 is LQKENI. The CDR3 extends over 15 amino acids. V lost 4 bases, J lost 0 bases, and 2 bases stayed unmatched.

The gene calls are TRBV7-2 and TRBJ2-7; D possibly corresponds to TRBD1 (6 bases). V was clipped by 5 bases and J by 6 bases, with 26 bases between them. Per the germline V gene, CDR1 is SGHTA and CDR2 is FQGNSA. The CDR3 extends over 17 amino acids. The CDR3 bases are TGTGCCAGCAGCCAATCCCCCCCCGGGACACATGGGTTCGAGCAGTACTTC. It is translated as CASSQSPPGTHGFEQYF. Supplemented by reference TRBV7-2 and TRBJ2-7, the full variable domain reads GAGVSQSPSNKVTEKGKDVELRCDPISGHTALYWYRQSLGQGLEFLIYFQGNSAPDKSGLPSDRFSAERTGGSVSTLTIQRTQQEDSAVYLCASSQSPPGTHGFEQYFGPGTRLTVT.

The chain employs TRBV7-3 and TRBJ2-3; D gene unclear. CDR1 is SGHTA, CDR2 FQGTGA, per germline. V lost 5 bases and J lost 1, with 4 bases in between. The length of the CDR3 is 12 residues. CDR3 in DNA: TGTGCCAGCAGCCCGGGCACAGATACGCAGTATTTT. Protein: CASSPGTDTQYF.

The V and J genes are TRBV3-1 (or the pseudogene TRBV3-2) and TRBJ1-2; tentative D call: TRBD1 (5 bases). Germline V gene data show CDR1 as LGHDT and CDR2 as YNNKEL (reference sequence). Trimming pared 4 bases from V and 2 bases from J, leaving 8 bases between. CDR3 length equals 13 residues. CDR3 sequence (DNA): TGTGCCAGCAGCCCGTCAGGGAACTATGGCTACACCTTC. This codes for CASSPSGNYGYTF.

The CDR3 here is CASSQGPSGSNNEQFF. CDR3 DNA: TGTGCCAGCAGCCAAGGCCCTAGCGGGAGTAATAATGAGCAGTTCTTC. V gene TRBV4-2 combines with J gene TRBJ2-1, with TRBD2 matching 10 bases. The CDR3 loop spans 16 amino acids. Germline loops: CDR1 LGHNA, CDR2 YNFKEQ. The trim removed 1 base at V and 7 bases at J, leaving 7 bases unmatched.

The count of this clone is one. CDR3 amino acids: CATAFEAMNTEAFF. In DNA, the CDR3 is TGTGCCACCGCCTTTGAGGCAATGAACACTGAAGCTTTCTTT. This sequence joins TRBV10-3 and TRBJ1-1; no clear D gene. Germline CDR1 reads ENHRY; CDR2 reads SYGVKD. The V end was cut by 10 bases, the J end by 0 bases, with 15 bases between. This CDR3 comprises 14 residues.

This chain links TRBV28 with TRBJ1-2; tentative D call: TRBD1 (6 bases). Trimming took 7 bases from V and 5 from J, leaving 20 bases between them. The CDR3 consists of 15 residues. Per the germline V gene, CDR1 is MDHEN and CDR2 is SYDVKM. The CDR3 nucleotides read TGTGCCAGCACTCTCGGGAGGGGGGCGAAGTATGGCTACACCTTC. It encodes CASTLGRGAKYGYTF.

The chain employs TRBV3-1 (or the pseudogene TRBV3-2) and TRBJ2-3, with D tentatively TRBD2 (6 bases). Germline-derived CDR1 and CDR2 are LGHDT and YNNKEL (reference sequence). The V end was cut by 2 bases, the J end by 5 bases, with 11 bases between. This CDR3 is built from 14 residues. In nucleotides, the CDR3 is TGTGCCAGCAGCCAAAGGTCGGGAGAAGATACGCAGTATTTT. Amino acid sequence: CASSQRSGEDTQYF.

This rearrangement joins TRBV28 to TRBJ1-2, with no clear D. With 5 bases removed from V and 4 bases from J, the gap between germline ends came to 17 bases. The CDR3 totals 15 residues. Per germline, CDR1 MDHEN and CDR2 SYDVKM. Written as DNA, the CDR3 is TGTGCCAGCAGTCCGACACAGCAGAGCTTCTATGGCTACACCTTC. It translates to CASSPTQQSFYGYTF.

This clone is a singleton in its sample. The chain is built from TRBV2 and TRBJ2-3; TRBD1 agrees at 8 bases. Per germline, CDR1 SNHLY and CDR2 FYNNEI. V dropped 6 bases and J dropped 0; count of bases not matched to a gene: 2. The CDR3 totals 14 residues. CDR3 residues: CASRWTGSTDTQYF. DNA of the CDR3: TGTGCCAGCAGATGGACAGGGAGCACAGATACGCAGTATTTT.

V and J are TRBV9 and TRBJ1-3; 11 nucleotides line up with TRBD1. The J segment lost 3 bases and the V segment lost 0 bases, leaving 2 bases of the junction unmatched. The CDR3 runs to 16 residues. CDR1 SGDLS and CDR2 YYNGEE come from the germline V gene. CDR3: CASSVGGTGGGNTIYF. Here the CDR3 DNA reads TGTGCCAGCAGCGTAGGTGGGACAGGGGGTGGAAACACCATATATTTT.